This T cell receptor beta chain is drawn from a study of blood T cell repertoires in COVID-19. Assay used: immunoSEQ multiplex PCR; TCRdb lists only in-frame clones, some missing. The sample includes fewer than 300,000 clones, around four fifths of them seen just once. CDR1 and CDR2 from the germline V gene are SNHLY and FYNNEI. With V trimmed by 2 bases and J by 7 bases, 6 bases remained unmatched. The CDR3 extends over 14 amino acids. The sample taken for sequencing was peripheral blood. This TCR derives from a man of 80 years or more with acute or convalescent COVID-19. The genes are TRBV2 and TRBJ1-2, with 8 positions matching TRBD1. The CDR3 bases are TGTGCCAGCAGTGAACGGACAGGGCTCCGTGGCTACACCTTC. Its protein product is CASSERTGLRGYTF.